Following are 31 T cell receptor beta chains from one sample sequenced in a study of T cell repertoires in cytomegalovirus infection. MiXCR was run by TCRdb on the reads, yielding one entry per CDR3 protein. The sample contains roughly 230,000 distinct CDR3 sequences, about 18% of which appear only once. The sample was CD8+ T cells from PBMCs. These TCRs come from a human donor in good health (CMV status not recorded). Some clones in this sample may be carry-over from other donors' samples.

This clonotype was detected only once. This sequence joins TRBV20-1 and TRBJ2-1; no clear D gene. Germline V lookup: CDR1 DFQATT, CDR2 SNEGSKA (reference sequence). V gave up 4 bases and J gave up 6 bases, with 10 bases separating them. This CDR3 has 12 residues. The CDR3 spells CSAIPVRNEQFF. Here the CDR3 DNA reads TGCAGTGCTATCCCGGTCCGCAATGAGCAGTTCTTC.

CDR3 sequence (DNA): TGCGCCAGCAGCCAAGCCGGGAGCACCGGGGAGCTGTTTTTT. It encodes CASSQAGSTGELFF. The V gene is TRBV4-1, the J gene TRBJ2-2, with a tentative D call TRBD2 (6 bases). From germline, CDR1 is MGHRA and CDR2 YSYEKL. The CDR3 runs 14 residues. V lost 1 base to trimming and J lost 4 bases, with 7 bases between them.

This clonotype was seen at least ten times. The CDR3 DNA is TGTGCCAGCAGCTTATCGCGGACAGGGGAATTTAACTATGGCTACACCTTC. This encodes CASSLSRTGEFNYGYTF. This rearrangement joins TRBV7-2 to TRBJ1-2; 9 bases agree with TRBD1. V shed 2 bases, J shed 1 base, and the junction held 8 bases outside the gene matches. The CDR3 consists of 17 residues. The germline V gene has CDR1 SGHTA and CDR2 FQGNSA.

There are many counts of this clonotype. The genes are TRBV2 and TRBJ1-5; D ambiguous. The V and J ends lost 1 base and 0 bases respectively, with 7 bases between them. Germline V gene data show CDR1 as SNHLY and CDR2 as FYNNEI. The CDR3 is 15 residues long. CDR3 DNA sequence: TGTGCCAGCAGTGAAGGGAGACATAGCAATCAGCCCCAGCATTTT. It translates to CASSEGRHSNQPQHF.

This clonotype came up a few times. J is TRBJ2-1 and V is TRBV6-1; 11 bases align to TRBD2. This CDR3 comprises 16 residues. Germline trimming cut 5 bases from V and 4 bases from J; bases unmatched to any gene: 7. Germline V gives CDR1 MNHNS, CDR2 SASEGT. The CDR3 region is CASSLRLAGRYNEQFF. The CDR3 nucleotides are TGTGCCAGCAGTTTAAGACTAGCGGGGCGGTACAATGAGCAGTTCTTC.

This clonotype has ten or more counts. The chain employs TRBV7-9 and TRBJ2-3; 7 positions agree with TRBD2. Germline V CDR1 and CDR2: SEHNR, FQNEAQ (reference sequence). The CDR3 contains 14 residues. With V trimmed by 3 bases and J by 2 bases, 2 bases remained unmatched. The DNA for the CDR3 is TGTGCCAGCAGCTTCCGGGGGGACACAGATACGCAGTATTTT. Protein sequence: CASSFRGDTDTQYF.

The V call is TRBV11-2, the J call TRBJ2-1, with D unresolved. CDR1 is SGHAT and CDR2 is FQNNGV in the germline V gene. Trimming stripped 1 base from V and 3 bases from J, with 7 bases between. The CDR3 sequence is 14 residues long. CDR3 in amino acids: CASSLAQVYNEQFF. The CDR3 DNA is TGTGCCAGCAGCTTAGCCCAGGTCTACAATGAGCAGTTCTTC.

The chain uses TRBV29-1 and TRBJ1-2; 7 positions match TRBD1. CDR1 and CDR2 (germline): SQVTM, ANQGSEA. Trimming cost V 4 bases and J 2 bases; bases outside gene matches: 7. The CDR3 has 14 residues. CDR3 protein: CSVVTGAPNYGYTF. In DNA form, the CDR3 reads TGCAGCGTTGTCACAGGGGCGCCAAACTATGGCTACACCTTC.

This clonotype was seen many times. Here the CDR3 reads CASSLLLASSYNEQFF. CDR3 in DNA: TGTGCCAGCAGCTTATTACTAGCGAGCTCCTACAATGAGCAGTTCTTC. The V and J genes are TRBV7-2 and TRBJ2-1; 7 nucleotides align to TRBD2. Germline V gene data show CDR1 as SGHTA and CDR2 as FQGNSA. The V gene end was trimmed by 2 bases and the J gene end by 0 bases; junction bases not matched to a gene: 4. The length of the CDR3 is 16 residues. Using reference TRBV7-2 and TRBJ2-1 for the parts outside the CDR3, the full variable domain is GAGVSQSPSNKVTEKGKDVELRCDPISGHTALYWYRQSLGQGLEFLIYFQGNSAPDKSGLPSDRFSAERTGGSVSTLTIQRTQQEDSAVYLCASSLLLASSYNEQFFGPGTRLTVL.

This clonotype came up a few times. The chain combines TRBV12-3 or TRBV12-4 with TRBJ2-3; the D is unclear. The V end lost 5 bases, the J end lost 0 bases, and 15 bases lay between the germline ends. The CDR3 loop spans 16 amino acids. The CDR3 DNA is TGTGCCAGCAGTGCGTCCCCACACCTTAGCACAGATACGCAGTATTTT. This translates into CASSASPHLSTDTQYF.

In this sample, this clonotype turned up many times. The V and J genes are TRBV6-1 and TRBJ2-1, with D unresolved. CDR3 size: 13 residues. The V end lost 2 bases, the J end lost 6 bases, and 8 bases lay between the germline ends. Germline V CDR1 and CDR2: MNHNS, SASEGT. CDR3 DNA: TGTGCCAGCAGTGAAATTCCTGGCAATGAGCAGTTCTTC. Protein sequence: CASSEIPGNEQFF.

This clonotype has only a few counts. CDR3 sequence reads: CSVVGTPKNIQYF. The CDR3 bases are TGCAGCGTTGTCGGGACGCCGAAAAACATTCAGTACTTC. The J gene is TRBJ2-4, the V gene TRBV29-1; the D gene could be TRBD1 or TRBD2 (5 bases each). Germline CDR1 and CDR2: SQVTM and ANQGSEA. The CDR3 is made up of 13 amino acids. V was clipped by 4 bases and J by 4 bases, with 11 bases between them.

This clonotype was observed a few times. This rearrangement joins TRBV7-9 to TRBJ2-1; D gene unclear. Germline V gives CDR1 SEHNR, CDR2 FQNEAQ (reference sequence). Trimming took off 5 bases at V and 7 bases at J, with 9 bases between the two ends. The CDR3 is made up of 12 amino acids. The CDR3 is CASSRAENEQFF. As DNA, the CDR3 is TGTGCCAGCAGCCGTGCAGAGAATGAGCAGTTCTTC.

CDR3 nucleotide sequence: TGTGCCAGCAGTCCGTCAGGGGTAAATCAGCCCCAGCATTTT. This translates into CASSPSGVNQPQHF. The rearrangement links TRBV12-3 or TRBV12-4 to TRBJ1-5; a possible D gene is TRBD1 (6 bases). The CDR3 has 14 residues. V lost 5 bases and J lost 4, with 12 bases in between.

This clonotype has more than one count but fewer than ten. CDR3 DNA: TGCGCCAGCAGCTGGAGAACAGGGGGCTACTACGAGCAGTACTTC. This gives the protein CASSWRTGGYYEQYF. V usage is TRBV5-1 and J usage is TRBJ2-7; 9 nucleotides align to TRBD1. The CDR3 has 15 residues. In germline, CDR1 is SGHRS, CDR2 YFSETQ. V was clipped by 3 bases and J by 3 bases; unmatched bases: 7.

This clonotype has at least ten counts. The rearrangement links TRBV28 to TRBJ1-5; D is ambiguous. Germline assignment: CDR1 MDHEN and CDR2 SYDVKM. CDR3 size: 14 residues. Deletions cut 2 bases from V and 3 bases from J, with 8 bases between. The DNA of the CDR3 is TGTGCCAGCAGTTTAACGGGGTACAATCAGCCCCAGCATTTT. Protein: CASSLTGYNQPQHF.

V gene TRBV5-4 combines with J gene TRBJ1-2; no definite D call. This CDR3 is 12 amino acids long. Looked up from germline, CDR1 is SGHNT and CDR2 is YYREEE (reference sequence). V was clipped by 4 bases and J by 7 bases, with 11 bases between them. The CDR3 reads CASSVGPPGYTF. In nucleotides, the CDR3 is TGTGCCAGCAGCGTGGGCCCCCCTGGCTACACCTTC.

This clonotype was picked up many times. The chain recombines TRBV10-3 with TRBJ2-2; 11 bases are a match to TRBD2. In germline, CDR1 is ENHRY, CDR2 SYGVKD. With 3 bases clipped from V and 0 bases from J, the junction kept 9 bases outside the gene matches. This CDR3 spans 19 amino acids. CDR3 protein: CAISDLAGGPSANTGELFF. Here the CDR3 DNA reads TGTGCCATCAGTGACCTAGCGGGGGGCCCCTCGGCGAACACCGGGGAGCTGTTTTTT.

This clonotype was observed many times. V and J are TRBV7-2 and TRBJ1-3; 8 bases are a match to TRBD1. This CDR3 region has 24 residues. Germline V lookup: CDR1 SGHTA, CDR2 FQGNSA. V shed 1 base and J 0 bases; nucleotides not matched to a gene: 26. In nucleotides, the CDR3 is TGTGCCAGCAGCTTAGTCTCACTTACCTTCCCGGGACAGGCCTTATATCCCTCTGGAAACACCATATATTTT. Translation gives CASSLVSLTFPGQALYPSGNTIYF.

The V gene is TRBV9, the J gene TRBJ2-3; D is perhaps TRBD1 (6 bases). The CDR3 loop spans 16 amino acids. V shed 0 bases and J shed 6 bases, with 17 bases lying between them. Germline values: CDR1 SGDLS, CDR2 YYNGEE. The CDR3 region is CASSVGTWTDSDTQYF. CDR3 sequence (DNA): TGTGCCAGCAGCGTAGGCACCTGGACAGATTCGGATACGCAGTATTTT. The full variable domain, its missing parts supplied by reference TRBV9 and TRBJ2-3, is DSGVTQTPKHLITATGQRVTLRCSPRSGDLSVYWYQQSLDQGLQFLIQYYNGEERAKGNILERFSAQQFPDLHSELNLSSLELGDSALYFCASSVGTWTDSDTQYFGPGTRLTVL.

This clonotype was counted at least ten times. This chain links TRBV27 with TRBJ2-5; D unresolved. The V and J ends lost 4 bases and 2 bases respectively, with 14 bases between them. Germline V gene sequence: CDR1 MNHEY, CDR2 SMNVEV (reference sequence). This CDR3 comprises 15 residues. Here the CDR3 reads CASSYYRQPQETQYF. CDR3 DNA: TGTGCCAGCAGTTATTATAGGCAGCCTCAAGAGACCCAGTACTTC.

J is TRBJ2-5 and V is TRBV12-3 or TRBV12-4; 8 nucleotides align to TRBD2. The J segment lost 3 bases and the V segment lost 5 bases, leaving 5 bases of the junction unmatched. The CDR3 consists of 14 residues. The CDR3 bases are TGTGCCAGCAGTCCTCGGCGGGGGGAAGAGACCCAGTACTTC. Translated: CASSPRRGEETQYF.

The J gene is TRBJ1-5, the V gene TRBV12-3 or TRBV12-4; no clear D gene. The length of the CDR3 is 14 residues. Trimming took 2 bases from V and 5 from J, leaving 10 bases between them. In DNA, the CDR3 is TGTGCCAGCAGTTTATGGGGAGTAGATCAGCCCCAGCATTTT. It translates to CASSLWGVDQPQHF.

This clonotype was seen repeatedly, ten times or more. The gene calls are TRBV20-1 and TRBJ1-6; D gene unclear. V lost 0 bases, J lost 8 bases, and 17 bases lay in between. This CDR3 contains 16 residues. The germline CDR1 and CDR2 sequences are DFQATT and SNEGSKA (reference sequence). The CDR3 DNA reads TGCAGTGCTAGAGATGAGGGTTACAGTGAGGATTCACCCCTCCACTTT. Residues: CSARDEGYSEDSPLHF.

This clonotype turned up a few times. The chain is built from TRBV14 and TRBJ2-5; D not resolved. Trimming removed 0 bases from V and 5 bases from J, with 7 bases in between. CDR1 SGHDN and CDR2 FVKESK come from the germline V gene. The CDR3 is 13 amino acids. The CDR3 region has the DNA TGTGCCAGCAGCCAAGATCGGTATGAGACCCAGTACTTC. This gives the protein CASSQDRYETQYF.

This clonotype showed up many times. V and J are TRBV7-2 and TRBJ1-2, with 9 bases lining up with TRBD1. Germline values: CDR1 SGHTA, CDR2 FQGNSA. This CDR3 is built from 16 residues. V shed 4 bases, J shed 0 bases, and the junction held 6 bases outside the gene matches. The CDR3 is CASSSHRDRANYGYTF. CDR3 DNA: TGTGCCAGCAGCTCCCACCGGGACAGGGCTAACTATGGCTACACCTTC.

The table lists this clonotype with a few counts. This rearrangement joins TRBV10-3 to TRBJ2-7; D not certain. The CDR3 runs to 16 residues. The V and J ends lost 2 bases and 2 bases respectively, with 16 bases between them. CDR1 ENHRY and CDR2 SYGVKD come from the germline V gene. The CDR3 sequence is CAISEENRRIPYEQYF. CDR3 in DNA: TGTGCCATCAGTGAGGAGAATCGTCGGATCCCCTACGAGCAGTACTTC.

The chain has TRBV6-2 or TRBV6-3 and TRBJ2-7, with TRBD2 as a possible D gene (5 bases). The CDR3 loop spans 14 amino acids. The germline V gene has CDR1 MNHEY and CDR2 SVGEGT. The ends were cut back, 2 bases at V and 5 bases at J, with 13 bases in the middle. The CDR3 loop reads CASSYGATTHEQYF. CDR3 in DNA: TGTGCCAGCAGTTACGGCGCGACTACTCACGAGCAGTACTTC.

This clonotype has more than one count but fewer than ten. The V call is TRBV27, the J call TRBJ2-1, with D hard to call. This CDR3 is 13 amino acids long. From germline, CDR1 is MNHEY and CDR2 SMNVEV (reference sequence). Trimming shortened V by 0 bases and J by 7 bases, and 7 bases separated the two germline ends. CDR3 residues: CASSLSVVNEQFF. CDR3 nucleotides: TGTGCCAGCAGTTTATCTGTCGTGAATGAGCAGTTCTTC.

Ten or more counts support this clonotype. This chain links TRBV14 with TRBJ2-5; either TRBD1 or TRBD2 may fit D (6 bases each). The CDR3 sequence is 16 residues long. Trimming removed 1 base from V and 5 bases from J, with 17 bases in between. CDR1 is SGHDN and CDR2 is FVKESK in the germline V gene. The CDR3 bases are TGTGCCAGCAGCCAAGCTCCGGACTACAGGGTGGAGACCCAGTACTTC. It is translated as CASSQAPDYRVETQYF.

This clonotype has more than one count but fewer than ten. This chain joins TRBV20-1 and TRBJ1-5; D gene uncertain. The germline V gene has CDR1 DFQATT and CDR2 SNEGSKA (reference sequence). The CDR3 has 12 residues. The V end was cut by 0 bases, the J end by 5 bases, with 5 bases between. CDR3 bases: TGCAGTGCTAGAGATGCGGATCAGCCCCAGCATTTT. Translated: CSARDADQPQHF.